Sequencing of this TCR beta chain was carried out in a study of beta chain features in type 1 diabetes. Points from the study as a whole: All four CD4+ subsets of Type 1 diabetes patients contained TCRB CDR3s that were moderately but significantly shorter. There was a possibility that cDNA sequencing over-represented cells with high TCR expression.

Every isolated RNA sample was fully reverse transcribed, so sequencing captured expressed TCRB transcripts. Clones were sequenced by immunoSEQ multiplex PCR, and TCRdb holds only the in-frame ones, with some missing. The sample lists fewer than 350,000 clones, 15% occurring once. CDR3 size: 18 residues. CDR1 is LNHNV and CDR2 is YYDKDF in the germline V gene (reference sequence). V lost 0 bases, J lost 1 base, and 18 bases lay in between. Comment on this clone: Its antigen is not known.

Naive, central memory, regulatory and stem cell-like memory cells within the CD4+ compartment were sorted using CD45RO/CCR7/CD25/CD127/CD95/CD27. Source material: naive CD4+ T cells from blood. The chain couples TRBV15 to TRBJ1-1; D perhaps matches TRBD1 (5 bases). This receptor was obtained from a young man with type 1 diabetes. CDR3 sequence reads: CATSRDIIGSGQNTEAFF. In DNA, the CDR3 is TGTGCCACCAGCAGAGATATTATAGGGTCAGGGCAGAACACTGAAGCTTTCTTT.